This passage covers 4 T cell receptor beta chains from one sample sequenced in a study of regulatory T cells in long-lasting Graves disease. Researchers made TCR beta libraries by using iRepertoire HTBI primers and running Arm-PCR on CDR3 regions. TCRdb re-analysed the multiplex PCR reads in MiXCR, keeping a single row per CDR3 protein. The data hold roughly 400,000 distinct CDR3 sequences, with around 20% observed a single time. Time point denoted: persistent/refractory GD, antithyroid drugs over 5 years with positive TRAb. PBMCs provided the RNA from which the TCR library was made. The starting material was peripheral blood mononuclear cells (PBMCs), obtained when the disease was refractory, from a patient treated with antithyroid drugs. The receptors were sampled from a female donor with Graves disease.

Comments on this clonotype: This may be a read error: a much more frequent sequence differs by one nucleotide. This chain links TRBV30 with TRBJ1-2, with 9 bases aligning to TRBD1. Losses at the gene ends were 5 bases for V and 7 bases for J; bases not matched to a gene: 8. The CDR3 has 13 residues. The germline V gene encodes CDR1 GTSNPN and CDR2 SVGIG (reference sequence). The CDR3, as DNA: TGTGCCTGGGGTGCTACAGGGGGCCGTGGCTACACCTTC. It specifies CAWGATGGRGYTF.

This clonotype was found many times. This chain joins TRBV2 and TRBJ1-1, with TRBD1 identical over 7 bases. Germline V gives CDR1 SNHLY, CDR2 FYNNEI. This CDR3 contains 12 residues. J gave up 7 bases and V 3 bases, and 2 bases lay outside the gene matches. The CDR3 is CASSDYRGEAFF. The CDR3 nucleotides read TGTGCCAGCAGTGACTACAGGGGTGAAGCTTTCTTT.

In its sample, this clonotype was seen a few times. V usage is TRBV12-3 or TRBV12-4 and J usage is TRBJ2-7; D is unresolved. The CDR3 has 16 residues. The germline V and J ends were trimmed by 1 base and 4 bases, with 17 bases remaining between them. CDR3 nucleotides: TGTGCCAGCAGTTTAGATACCCGTACAGTAGATTACGAGCAGTACTTC. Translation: CASSLDTRTVDYEQYF.

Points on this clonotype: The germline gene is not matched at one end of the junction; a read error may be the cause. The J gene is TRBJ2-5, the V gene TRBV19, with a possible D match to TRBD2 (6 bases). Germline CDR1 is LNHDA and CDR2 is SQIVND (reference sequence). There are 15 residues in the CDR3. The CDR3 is CASSVDLGGEETQYF. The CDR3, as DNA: TGTGCCAGTAGTGTAGATCTGGGCGGGGAAGAGACCCAGTACTTC.